This T cell receptor (beta chain) was sequenced in a study of CD8 T cell repertoires and HIV-1 epitope variants (dated by TCRdb to 2020 to 2021). In the study overall: T cells were stimulated in separate culture wells with each of twenty-five peptides representing autologous and known Gag and Nef epitope variants. The control conditions were a CMV, EBV and flu peptide pool, the Ebola AY9 epitope as a negative control, and a well with no peptide. Tested epitopes included three Gag epitope families and Nef HW9 and YT9. T cells were enriched using the EasySep Human T Cell Enrichment Kit and then co-cultured with an equal number of autologous T cell-negative cells acting as antigen-presenting cells. For 10 days the cultures were kept in IMDM with gentamicin, and on days 3 and 7 half of the media was changed with IL-2, IL-7 and IL-15 added. An aliquot of 1M T cells was saved as an uncultured baseline condition, separate from the roughly 80 T cell cultures. A total of more than 80 T cell cultures were run, with each culture condition done in triplicate except for one peptide, which was done in duplicate. General conclusions and limits of the study: The assay identified only TCR beta chains and indicated proliferation in response to antigen, without indicating T cell function or cytokine profile. Of the nine antigen-specific TCR beta clonotypes identified, over five appeared cross-reactive for autologous or known escape epitope variants. A few clonotypes recognized the Nef KF9 family and one the HW9 family, with no responses to the TAALDMSHF plasma variant.

Worth noting for this clone: The clone's antigen remains unknown. Per-base qualities were not stored, and no clone one base away is much larger.

The germline ends are 15 bases apart after V is trimmed by 5 bases and J by 1 base. The germline V gene (reference sequence) supplies CDR1 MNHEY and CDR2 SMNVEV. From the cysteine up to the phenylalanine, the CDR3 has a length of 15 residues. CDR3 DNA only is kept here, 45 bases in frame from base 1. TCR beta CDR3 regions were sequenced at survey depth on the immunoSEQ platform. The QIAamp DNA micro kit was used to extract genomic DNA from every cultured and uncultured CD8+ T cell population. Processing in the source paper ran as follows. Samples with fewer than 5,000 productive reads were excluded, which removed about 6% of the roughly 80 HIV peptide-stimulated cultures. A MANAFEST web app trimmed sequences to CDR3 and removed nonproductive sequences, CDR3s under 5 amino acids, and those not starting C or ending F/W. Clonotypes were classified as antigen-specific only if expansion was observed in at least 2 of 3 replicates versus the no-peptide control at FDR 0.01, only within one epitope family. A specific clonotype also had to show a frequency at least fivefold higher than in wells stimulated with peptides from other epitope families. TCRdb provides this immuneACCESS table in a form limited to in-frame rearrangements. Some clones are lacking; in checked studies, under half of them reflect an unresolved V gene, and why the rest are absent is not known. Clone size and V and J calls were adopted from that table, with D and trimming inferred from the DNA. This sample gives a few thousand clones in total; under 70% of them show up just once. The ten most abundant clones make up less than 50% of the sample.

The EasySep Human CD8+ T Cell Enrichment Kit was used on day 10 to isolate CD8+ T cells from every culture. The receptor chain draws on TRBV27 and TRBJ2-7, with a tentative D gene TRBD1 over 6 matching bases. The receptor comes from a male donor with HIV. Input material: cultured CD8+ T cells derived from PBMCs. The CDR3 amino acid sequence is: CASSPPGGASYEQYF. At the DNA level, the sequence is TGTGCCAGCAGTCCCCCTGGGGGCGCGTCCTACGAGCAGTACTTC.